These 30 T cell receptor beta chains share one sample of origin, sequenced in a study of T cells in narcolepsy. The assay was immunoSEQ multiplex PCR, and TCRdb's table has in-frame clones only and misses some. This sample has just over 40,000 clones, with more than 70% found just once. Specimen: CD45RA- memory CD4+ T cells from PBMCs. These receptors were taken from a human donor with narcolepsy.

Comment on this clone: The identical CDR3 is also encoded by other nucleotide sequences in the sample. The chain recombines TRBV12-5 with TRBJ1-1; D might be TRBD1 (5 bases). Trimming removed 0 bases from V and 4 bases from J, with 9 bases in between. Looked up from germline, CDR1 is LGHNT and CDR2 is FRNRAP. The CDR3 sequence is 14 residues long. CDR3 loop: CASGLVSGPTEAFF. CDR3 DNA sequence: TGTGCTAGTGGTTTGGTTTCAGGGCCCACTGAAGCTTTCTTT. Combining the CDR3 with reference TRBV12-5 and TRBJ1-1 gives the whole variable domain DARVTQTPRHKVTEMGQEVTMRCQPILGHNTVFWYRQTMMQGLELLAYFRNRAPLDDSGMPKDRFSAEMPDATLATLKIQPSEPRDSAVYFCASGLVSGPTEAFFGQGTRLTVV.

The J gene is TRBJ2-3, the V gene TRBV7-2; D may be TRBD2 (6 bases). This CDR3 is built from 15 residues. CDR1 and CDR2 (germline): SGHTA, FQGNSA. Trimming left V 6 bases short and J 0 bases short, with 13 bases between. CDR3 sequence: CASSQEGFSTDTQYF. CDR3 bases: TGTGCCAGCAGTCAGGAGGGTTTTAGCACAGATACGCAGTATTTT. The variable domain in full, with the rest retrieved from reference TRBV7-2 and TRBJ2-3, is GAGVSQSPSNKVTEKGKDVELRCDPISGHTALYWYRQSLGQGLEFLIYFQGNSAPDKSGLPSDRFSAERTGGSVSTLTIQRTQQEDSAVYLCASSQEGFSTDTQYFGPGTRLTVL.

The chain links TRBV7-3 to TRBJ2-7; TRBD2 aligns across 15 bases. The CDR3 loop spans 20 amino acids. Germline-derived CDR1 and CDR2 are SGHTA and FQGTGA. Unmatched junction bases numbered 14, after V lost 3 bases and J lost 2 bases. DNA for the CDR3: TGTGCCAGCAGCTTCCCCGGTCCGGGACTAGCGGGGGGTCGCGCCTACGAGCAGTACTTC. Its translation is CASSFPGPGLAGGRAYEQYF.

V gene TRBV6-6 combines with J gene TRBJ1-5, with a weak D call TRBD1 (6 bases). V was clipped by 6 bases and J by 1 base, with 10 bases between them. The CDR3 sequence is 14 residues long. Germline lookup yields CDR1 MNHNY and CDR2 SVGAGI (reference sequence). The chain's CDR3 is CASRKGGSNQPQHF. The CDR3 DNA is TGTGCCAGCAGAAAGGGGGGAAGCAATCAGCCCCAGCATTTT.

The chain uses TRBV28 and TRBJ2-3; 9 positions match TRBD1. CDR1 is MDHEN, CDR2 SYDVKM, per germline. V shed 6 bases, J shed 0 bases, and the junction held 4 bases outside the gene matches. The CDR3 covers 15 residues. The CDR3 spells CASRPTGGSTDTQYF. In DNA form, the CDR3 reads TGTGCCAGCAGACCAACAGGGGGCAGCACAGATACGCAGTATTTT.

The chain links TRBV14 to TRBJ2-2, with a possible D match to TRBD1 (6 bases). V lost 4 bases and J 6 bases, leaving 15 bases between the germline ends. This CDR3 has 15 amino acids. Germline V gene data show CDR1 as SGHDN and CDR2 as FVKESK. The CDR3: CASSLLQQGSGELFF. CDR3 nucleotide sequence: TGTGCCAGCAGCCTATTGCAACAGGGATCCGGGGAGCTGTTTTTT.

V and J are TRBV7-7 and TRBJ1-2; D possibly corresponds to TRBD1 (6 bases). The CDR3 spans 15 residues. Germline loops: CDR1 SSHAT, CDR2 FNYEAQ (reference sequence). DNA of the CDR3: TGTGCTAGCGGTTCTACAGGGATGGCGGACTATGGCTACACCTTC. Protein: CASGSTGMADYGYTF.

This clone has only a few counts. J is TRBJ2-7 and V is TRBV7-9; D perhaps matches TRBD2 (6 bases). V was shortened by 5 bases and J by 2 bases, with 13 bases between the two germline ends. CDR1 is SEHNR and CDR2 is FQNEAQ in the germline V gene (reference sequence). This CDR3 spans 14 amino acids. The CDR3 DNA is TGTGCCAGCAGCATCAGGGACTTGACCTACGAGCAGTACTTC. The encoded protein is CASSIRDLTYEQYF. The full variable domain, in which reference TRBV7-9 and TRBJ2-7 provide the parts outside the CDR3, is DTGVSQNPRHKITKRGQNVTFRCDPISEHNRLYWYRQTLGQGPEFLTYFQNEAQLEKSRLLSDRFSAERPKGSFSTLEIQRTEQGDSAMYLCASSIRDLTYEQYFGPGTRLTVT.

This chain joins TRBV20-1 and TRBJ2-1; D call uncertain. The V end lost 6 bases, the J end lost 10 bases, and 10 bases lay between the germline ends. The CDR3 extends over 10 amino acids. The germline V gene encodes CDR1 DFQATT and CDR2 SNEGSKA (reference sequence). The CDR3 coding sequence is TGCAGTGCCGAAAGTCGGGAGCAGTTCTTC. Translated, it gives CSAESREQFF.

This clone was detected only once. The V gene is TRBV7-3, the J gene TRBJ2-3, with D possibly TRBD2 on 5 matching bases. The CDR3 loop spans 13 amino acids. V lost 5 bases and J lost 6, with 12 bases in between. Germline V CDR1 and CDR2: SGHTA, FQGTGA. The CDR3 bases are TGTGCCAGCAGCCTTGCGAGGGATGATACGCAGTATTTT. It codes for CASSLARDDTQYF.

The chain combines TRBV5-1 with TRBJ2-7, with D perhaps TRBD2 (5 bases). Germline CDR1 and CDR2: SGHRS and YFSETQ. CDR3 size: 14 residues. Trimming removed 0 bases from V and 4 bases from J, with 11 bases in between. CDR3 loop: CASSLVLDTYEQYF. CDR3 coding DNA: TGCGCCAGCAGCTTGGTACTAGATACGTACGAGCAGTACTTC.

The chain is built from TRBV4-3 and TRBJ2-3, with a possible D match to TRBD1 (6 bases). The CDR3 totals 15 residues. Trimming cost V 1 base and J 4 bases, with 12 bases left between them. The germline V gene encodes CDR1 LGHNA and CDR2 YSLEER. Here the CDR3 DNA reads TGCGCCAGCAGCCAAGTATTAGCAGGGGCAGATACGCAGTATTTT. This translates into CASSQVLAGADTQYF.

The V gene is TRBV11-3, the J gene TRBJ1-6; the D is unclear. CDR1 is SGHNT, CDR2 YENEEA, per germline. V shed 8 bases and J shed 0 bases, with 8 bases lying between them. There are 14 residues in the CDR3. The CDR3 sequence is CASARRSYNSPLHF. The CDR3 bases are TGTGCCAGCGCCCGCCGCTCCTATAATTCACCCCTCCACTTT.

The chain couples TRBV30 to TRBJ2-3, with D perhaps assigned TRBD1 or TRBD2 (6 bases each). The V and J ends lost 0 bases and 1 base respectively, with 17 bases between them. This CDR3 is built from 17 residues. From germline, CDR1 is GTSNPN and CDR2 SVGIG (reference sequence). CDR3 DNA: TGTGCCTGGAGTGTAGGGGGGAAGGGTAGACGCACAGATACGCAGTATTTT. Protein sequence: CAWSVGGKGRRTDTQYF.

This clone was observed once. The chain recombines TRBV14 with TRBJ2-3, with D tentatively TRBD2 (5 bases). Germline-derived CDR1 and CDR2 are SGHDN and FVKESK. V lost 1 base to trimming and J lost 4 bases, with 21 bases between them. This CDR3 region has 18 residues. In nucleotides, the CDR3 is TGTGCCAGCAGCCAAGTAAAAAAAGCCCTAGGACTGTCAGATACGCAGTATTTT. Protein: CASSQVKKALGLSDTQYF.

J is TRBJ2-1 and V is TRBV4-3, with 13 bases aligning to TRBD2. The ends lost 4 bases at V and 7 bases at J; junction bases unmatched: 10. Germline CDR1 LGHNA, CDR2 YSLEER. The CDR3 runs to 17 residues. The DNA of the CDR3 is TGCGCCAGCAGCCTGCGCCGACTAGCGGGGGGTGGGAATGAGCAGTTCTTC. Protein: CASSLRRLAGGGNEQFF.

The V call is TRBV7-7, the J call TRBJ2-3; TRBD1 or TRBD2 may be the D gene (5 bases each). The V and J ends lost 5 bases and 6 bases respectively, with 21 bases between them. The germline V gene has CDR1 SSHAT and CDR2 FNYEAQ (reference sequence). CDR3 length: 16 residues. The CDR3: CASSPRPGQGGDTQYF. CDR3 DNA: TGTGCCAGCAGCCCCCGACCGGGGCAGGGTGGGGATACGCAGTATTTT. The full variable domain, rest sourced from reference TRBV7-7 and TRBJ2-3, is GAGVSQSPRYKVTKRGQDVTLRCDPISSHATLYWYQQALGQGPEFLTYFNYEAQPDKSGLPSDRFSAERPEGSISTLTIQRTEQRDSAMYRCASSPRPGQGGDTQYFGPGTRLTVL.

The genes are TRBV11-2 and TRBJ2-1; D remains ambiguous. This CDR3 is built from 15 residues. Germline CDR1 SGHAT, CDR2 FQNNGV. V lost 4 bases to trimming and J lost 3 bases, with 13 bases between them. CDR3 residues: CASSSRAWNYNEQFF. CDR3 DNA: TGTGCCAGCAGCTCCCGTGCCTGGAACTACAATGAGCAGTTCTTC.

There are a few counts of this clone. The chain uses TRBV10-3 and TRBJ2-3; TRBD1 matches at 7 bases. V gave up 3 bases and J gave up 3 bases; unmatched junction bases: 6. This CDR3 region has 15 residues. Germline V gene sequence: CDR1 ENHRY, CDR2 SYGVKD. Written as DNA, the CDR3 is TGTGCCATCAGTGAAGGGGGACAGCGTACAGATACGCAGTATTTT. Translation gives CAISEGGQRTDTQYF.

The chain couples TRBV11-2 to TRBJ2-7, with D unresolved. Germline V gene lookup returns CDR1 SGHAT and CDR2 FQNNGV. CDR3 length: 13 residues. V lost 1 base, J lost 7 bases, and 11 bases lay in between. DNA of the CDR3: TGTGCCAGCAGCTTAGTGCTCCCGGGTGAGCAGTACTTC. Its translation: CASSLVLPGEQYF.

The gene calls are TRBV5-1 and TRBJ2-1; 8 nucleotides match TRBD1. Germline CDR1 reads SGHRS; CDR2 reads YFSETQ. The CDR3 has 16 amino acids. J gave up 0 bases and V 5 bases, and 7 bases lay outside the gene matches. For the CDR3, the DNA is TGCGCCAGCAGGTCGAGTACAGGGGGCTCCTACAATGAGCAGTTCTTC. It encodes CASRSSTGGSYNEQFF.

Worth noting for this clone: A junction end diverges from the germline sequence, so it may reflect a read error. The CDR3 here is CAWSRDTQYF. CDR3 DNA sequence: TGTGCCTGGAGCAGAGATACGCAGTATTTT. The rearrangement links TRBV30 to TRBJ2-3; the D is unclear. The CDR3 sequence is 10 residues long. Germline CDR1 GTSNPN, CDR2 SVGIG (reference sequence).

The V and J genes are TRBV6-1 and TRBJ1-4, with 10 bases identical to TRBD1. There are 15 residues in the CDR3. Germline assignment: CDR1 MNHNS and CDR2 SASEGT. Germline trimming cut 1 base from V and 5 bases from J; bases unmatched to any gene: 1. In nucleotides, the CDR3 is TGTGCCAGCAGTGAAGGGACAGGGGGAAATGAAAAACTGTTTTTT. Translated: CASSEGTGGNEKLFF.

This clone was counted a single time. This chain joins TRBV15 and TRBJ1-6; the match to TRBD1 covers 10 bases. The CDR3 length is 16 residues. CDR1 and CDR2 from the germline V gene are LNHNV and YYDKDF (reference sequence). V was pared by 4 bases and J by 7 bases, with 7 bases of the junction left unmatched. CDR3 amino acids: CATSMDRGSANSPLHF. The DNA for the CDR3 is TGTGCCACCAGCATGGACAGGGGGTCGGCGAATTCACCCCTCCACTTT.

The rearrangement uses TRBV6-6 and TRBJ2-7; TRBD2 is a possible D gene (6 bases). This CDR3 spans 14 amino acids. The V end was cut by 0 bases, the J end by 6 bases, with 12 bases between. CDR1 and CDR2 from the germline V gene are MNHNY and SVGAGI (reference sequence). CDR3 DNA: TGTGCCAGCAGTTACTCGGAATGGGGGGTCGAGCAGTACTTC. Amino acid sequence: CASSYSEWGVEQYF.

The V gene is TRBV9, the J gene TRBJ2-3; tentative D call: TRBD1 (5 bases). Germline V gives CDR1 SGDLS, CDR2 YYNGEE. The CDR3 length is 17 residues. V was clipped by 4 bases and J by 2 bases, with 20 bases between them. CDR3 sequence: CASSLNRLLGDTDTQYF. The CDR3 nucleotides are TGTGCCAGCAGCCTTAATCGGCTGCTAGGGGACACAGATACGCAGTATTTT.

The J gene is TRBJ1-6, the V gene TRBV7-2, with a tentative D call TRBD1 (5 bases). Trimming left V 3 bases short and J 14 bases short, with 14 bases between. The germline gives CDR1 SGHTA, CDR2 FQGNSA. The CDR3 is 13 amino acids. The chain's CDR3 is CASSFRDGESLHF. The CDR3 DNA follows: TGTGCCAGCAGCTTCAGGGATGGCGAATCCCTCCACTTT.

The rearrangement links TRBV19 to TRBJ1-1; possible D gene TRBD1, 5 bases. The germline CDR1 and CDR2 sequences are LNHDA and SQIVND (reference sequence). This CDR3 comprises 13 residues. Trimming stripped 8 bases from V and 8 bases from J, with 18 bases between. Written as DNA, the CDR3 is TGTGCCAGTGTAACCCAGGGAAGAGTAGAAGCTTTCTTT. This gives the protein CASVTQGRVEAFF. The whole variable domain, remainder taken from reference TRBV19 and TRBJ1-1, is DGGITQSPKYLFRKEGQNVTLSCEQNLNHDAMYWYRQDPGQGLRLIYYSQIVNDFQKGDIAEGYSVSREKKESFPLTVTSAQKNPTAFYLCASVTQGRVEAFFGQGTRLTVV.

This sequence joins TRBV7-8 and TRBJ2-1; TRBD1 matches at 7 bases. The CDR3 contains 14 residues. The junction had 7 bases not matched to a gene; V was cut back by 2 bases and J by 9 bases. Germline loops: CDR1 SGHVS, CDR2 FQNEAQ. DNA of the CDR3: TGTGCCAGCAGCTTAATACAGGGGCCCGGTGAGCAGTTCTTC. This sequence encodes CASSLIQGPGEQFF.

This clone has more than one count but fewer than ten. This chain uses TRBV7-2 with TRBJ1-2; tentatively, D is TRBD1 (6 bases). The CDR3 length is 15 residues. V dropped 7 bases and J dropped 4 bases, with 19 bases sitting between them. Per germline, CDR1 SGHTA and CDR2 FQGNSA. CDR3 DNA sequence: TGTGCCAGCACCCTAGGTGGGGGCGCGGGCTATGGCTACACCTTC. Protein sequence: CASTLGGGAGYGYTF.